A selection of T cell receptor beta chains follows, all from one sample in a study of shared clonotypes between healthy human individuals. Sequencing was performed with immunoSEQ multiplex PCR; in TCRdb, only in-frame clones are kept and a portion is missing. The sample has approximately 1.4 million clones, nearly 99% seen once. The sample comprised naive CD4+ T cells sorted from blood. These receptors all stem from a man aged 25-45 years in good health. CDR3s include the opening cysteine and the closing phenylalanine or tryptophan. D genes are given only for firm matches. Expanded clones are given a class, and other clones once, few, many or no size at all.

v_call	j_call	clone_size	d_call	cdr3_aa	cdr3_nt
TRBV21-1	TRBJ2-7	.	.	CASSKALTPWDYEQYF	TGTGCCAGCAGCAAAGCGCTGACCCCGTGGGACTACGAGCAGTACTTC
TRBV4-1	TRBJ1-1	.	TRBD1	CASSQDGTAGREAFF	TGCGCCAGCAGCCAAGACGGGACAGCCGGGCGTGAAGCTTTCTTT
TRBV5-1	TRBJ2-3	.	TRBD2	CASSLGLAGVPDTQYF	TGCGCCAGCAGCTTGGGGCTAGCGGGAGTGCCAGATACGCAGTATTTT
TRBV29-1	TRBJ2-5	.	TRBD1	CSGRGHQETQYF	TGCAGCGGCAGGGGGCACCAAGAGACCCAGTACTTC
TRBV29-1	TRBJ2-4	.	TRBD1	CSVAGTGGPLAKNIQYF	TGCAGCGTTGCCGGGACAGGGGGTCCATTAGCCAAAAACATTCAGTACTTC
TRBV15	TRBJ2-1	.	.	CATSREQIHPYNEQFF	TGTGCCACCAGCAGAGAGCAGATCCACCCCTACAATGAGCAGTTCTTC
TRBV29-1	TRBJ2-5	.	TRBD1	CSVVQGAFLETQYF	TGCAGCGTTGTCCAGGGGGCTTTCCTGGAGACCCAGTACTTC
TRBV18	TRBJ1-2	.	TRBD1	CASSQRTGRDSSF	TGTGCCAGCTCACAAAGAACCGGGCGGGACAGTTCCTTC
TRBV5-6	TRBJ2-7	.	TRBD2	CASSPSGRDSYEQYF	TGTGCCAGCAGCCCGAGCGGGAGGGATTCCTACGAGCAGTACTTC
TRBV5-1	TRBJ1-2	.	.	CASSRREVRGGYTF	TGCGCCAGCAGTCGAAGGGAGGTTAGGGGCGGCTACACCTTC
TRBV28	TRBJ2-7	.	.	CASRVRPGTYEQYF	TGTGCCAGCAGGGTACGACCAGGGACCTACGAGCAGTACTTC
TRBV2	TRBJ1-5	.	.	CASSDDSYSNQPQHF	TGTGCCAGCAGTGATGATTCCTATAGCAATCAGCCCCAGCATTTT
TRBV30	TRBJ2-2	.	.	CAWNRPGELFF	TGTGCCTGGAATCGACCCGGGGAGCTGTTTTTT
TRBV10-1	TRBJ2-1	.	.	CASSESGRGDYNEQFF	TGCGCCAGCAGTGAGTCTGGGCGGGGCGACTACAATGAGCAGTTCTTC
TRBV15	TRBJ2-1	.	.	CATSRGYNEQFF	TGTGCCACCAGCAGAGGGTACAATGAGCAGTTCTTC
TRBV2	TRBJ2-4	.	TRBD1	CASSEDRGGIQYF	TGTGCCAGCAGCGAGGACAGGGGGGGCATTCAGTACTTC
TRBV19	TRBJ1-1	.	TRBD1	CASSTTGVLGEAFF	TGTGCCAGTAGTACCACAGGGGTACTCGGGGAAGCTTTCTTT
TRBV19	TRBJ1-1	.	.	CASSIDRGSNTEAFF	TGTGCCAGTAGTATAGACAGGGGATCGAACACTGAAGCTTTCTTT
TRBV18	TRBJ1-4	.	.	CASSPTGIANEKLFF	TGTGCCAGCTCACCTACAGGGATTGCTAATGAAAAACTGTTTTTT
TRBV19	TRBJ1-5	.	.	CASTPLTGPDQPQHF	TGTGCCAGTACCCCCTTGACAGGCCCGGATCAGCCCCAGCATTTT
TRBV2	TRBJ2-2	.	.	CASSQEGTGELFF	TGTGCCAGCAGCCAAGAGGGCACCGGGGAGCTGTTTTTT
TRBV13	TRBJ2-2	.	.	CASSLQVLGSTGELFF	TGTGCCAGCAGCTTACAGGTGTTGGGCTCCACCGGGGAGCTGTTTTTT
TRBV9	TRBJ1-3	.	.	CASSARGSSSGNTIYF	TGTGCCAGCAGCGCGCGGGGGTCTTCCTCTGGAAACACCATATATTTT
TRBV7-9	TRBJ2-1	.	.	CASSFKGNEQFF	TGTGCCAGCAGCTTTAAGGGCAATGAGCAGTTCTTC
TRBV6-1	TRBJ1-4	.	.	CASSEERGFREKLFF	TGTGCCAGCAGTGAAGAAAGGGGGTTTCGGGAAAAACTGTTTTTT
TRBV20-1	TRBJ2-7	.	.	CSARGTYEQYF	TGCAGTGCTAGGGGGACTTACGAGCAGTACTTC
TRBV5-5	TRBJ2-7	.	TRBD2	CASSSLAGSSYEQYF	TGTGCCAGCAGCAGTTTAGCGGGAAGCTCCTACGAGCAGTACTTC
TRBV5-1	TRBJ2-2	once	.	CASSLGGGNTGELFF	TGCGCCAGCAGCTTGGGCGGAGGGAACACCGGGGAGCTGTTTTTT
TRBV5-5	TRBJ2-7	once	.	CASSKIGVAVTYEQYF	TGTGCCAGCAGCAAAATTGGGGTGGCAGTGACCTACGAGCAGTACTTC
TRBV6-6	TRBJ2-7	.	.	CASSYQMGSYEQYF	TGTGCCAGCAGTTACCAGATGGGATCCTACGAGCAGTACTTC
TRBV4-3	TRBJ2-1	.	.	CASSQEGRSYNEQFF	TGCGCCAGCAGCCAAGAGGGCAGGTCCTACAATGAGCAGTTCTTC
TRBV7-2	TRBJ2-4	.	.	CASSLVVGLAKNIQYF	TGTGCCAGCAGCTTAGTGGTAGGGCTAGCCAAAAACATTCAGTACTTC
TRBV19	TRBJ2-3	.	.	CASSRSAGPTDTQYF	TGTGCCAGTAGTCGTTCGGCAGGGCCCACAGATACGCAGTATTTT
TRBV28	TRBJ2-7	.	TRBD1	CASSLRGDRTLLRLQYF	TGTGCCAGCAGTTTAAGAGGGGACAGGACCCTGCTACGATTGCAGTACTTC
TRBV6-6	TRBJ2-1	.	.	CASSPHSGYSYNEQFF	TGTGCCAGCAGTCCCCATAGCGGATACTCCTACAATGAGCAGTTCTTC
TRBV5-1	TRBJ1-4	.	.	CASSLNRVGEKLFF	TGCGCCAGCAGCTTAAACAGGGTGGGCGAAAAACTGTTTTTT
TRBV15	TRBJ1-1	.	TRBD1	CATSRGGTGVTEAFF	TGTGCCACCAGCAGAGGCGGGACAGGGGTCACTGAAGCTTTCTTT
TRBV28	TRBJ2-4	.	TRBD2	CASSLYPGGNIQYF	TGTGCCAGCAGTTTATATCCGGGAGGAAACATTCAGTACTTC
TRBV5-1	TRBJ2-1	.	TRBD2	CASSSMSGTSGINEQFF	TGCGCCAGCAGCTCTATGTCCGGGACTAGCGGGATAAATGAGCAGTTCTTC
TRBV27	TRBJ2-7	.	TRBD1	CASSLSGRGIDEQYF	TGTGCCAGCAGTTTATCGGGCAGGGGGATCGACGAGCAGTACTTC
TRBV28	TRBJ2-2	.	.	CASSLPRATGELFF	TGTGCCAGCAGTTTACCCCGAGCCACCGGGGAGCTGTTTTTT
TRBV4-3	TRBJ2-1	.	TRBD2	CASSQVHGTRNEQFF	TGCGCCAGCAGCCAAGTGCACGGGACTAGAAATGAGCAGTTCTTC
TRBV5-4	TRBJ2-2	.	TRBD1	CASSWGTGALTGELFF	TGTGCCAGCAGCTGGGGGACAGGGGCGCTGACCGGGGAGCTGTTTTTT
TRBV4-1	TRBJ2-3	.	TRBD2	CASSPSTSGRADTQYF	TGCGCCAGCAGCCCCTCCACTAGCGGGAGGGCGGACACGCAGTATTTT
TRBV11-2	TRBJ2-1	.	.	CASSSDLRKQFF	TGTGCCAGCAGCTCAGACCTAAGAAAGCAGTTCTTC
TRBV14	TRBJ1-1	once	.	CASSLKFANTEAFF	TGTGCCAGCAGCCTTAAGTTTGCTAACACTGAAGCTTTCTTT
TRBV18	TRBJ1-5	.	.	CASSPPFWDFGNQPQHF	TGTGCCAGCTCACCACCGTTCTGGGATTTTGGCAATCAGCCCCAGCATTTT
TRBV30	TRBJ1-1	.	.	CAWNPGTAAGFF	TGTGCCTGGAACCCAGGGACGGCCGCGGGTTTCTTT
TRBV7-9	TRBJ2-7	.	TRBD1	CASSLGQGHGEQYF	TGTGCCAGCAGCCTGGGACAGGGGCACGGGGAGCAGTACTTC
TRBV7-2	TRBJ2-5	.	.	CASSSRGRETQYF	TGTGCCAGCAGCTCCCGGGGTCGAGAGACCCAGTACTTC
TRBV5-1	TRBJ1-1	.	.	CASSQTVRGEAFF	TGCGCCAGCAGCCAGACCGTGCGCGGTGAAGCTTTCTTT
TRBV7-2	TRBJ2-1	.	.	CASSQQRGNEQFF	TGTGCCAGCAGCCAACAACGTGGTAATGAGCAGTTCTTC
TRBV19	TRBJ2-1	once	.	CASSGELSSYNEQFF	TGTGCCAGTAGTGGTGAGTTATCCTCCTACAATGAGCAGTTCTTC
TRBV19	TRBJ1-4	once	.	CASSIGFQGLNEKLFF	TGTGCCAGTAGTATTGGTTTCCAGGGTTTAAATGAAAAACTGTTTTTT
TRBV7-9	TRBJ2-1	once	TRBD2	CASSRGLAGMGDEQFF	TGTGCCAGCAGCAGAGGACTAGCGGGGATGGGGGATGAGCAGTTCTTC
TRBV5-1	TRBJ2-1	.	.	CASSLEGLFHEQFF	TGCGCCAGCAGCTTGGAGGGCCTATTCCATGAGCAGTTCTTC
TRBV11-2	TRBJ2-1	.	.	CASSLAGAGFDEQFF	TGTGCCAGCAGCTTAGCAGGGGCCGGGTTCGATGAGCAGTTCTTC
TRBV5-1	TRBJ2-7	few	TRBD1	CASSSPGQGVGQYF	TGCGCCAGCAGCTCACCGGGACAGGGGGTCGGGCAGTACTTC
TRBV5-6	TRBJ1-5	.	.	CASSSRAVPNQPQHF	TGTGCCAGCAGTTCGAGGGCCGTGCCGAATCAGCCCCAGCATTTT
TRBV20-1	TRBJ2-1	.	.	CSVETRGQFF	TGCAGTGTGGAGACCCGAGGGCAGTTCTTC